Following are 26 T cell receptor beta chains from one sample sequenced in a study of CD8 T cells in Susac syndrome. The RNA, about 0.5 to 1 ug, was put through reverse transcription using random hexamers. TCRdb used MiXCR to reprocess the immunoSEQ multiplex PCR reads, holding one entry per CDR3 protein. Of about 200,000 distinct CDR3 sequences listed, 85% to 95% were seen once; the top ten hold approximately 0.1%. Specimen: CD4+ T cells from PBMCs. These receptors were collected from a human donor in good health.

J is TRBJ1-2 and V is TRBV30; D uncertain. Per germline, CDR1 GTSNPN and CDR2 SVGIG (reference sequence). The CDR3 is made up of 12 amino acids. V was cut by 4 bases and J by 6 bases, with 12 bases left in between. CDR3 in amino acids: CAWTLIGHGYTF. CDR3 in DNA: TGTGCCTGGACCCTAATAGGACATGGCTACACCTTC.

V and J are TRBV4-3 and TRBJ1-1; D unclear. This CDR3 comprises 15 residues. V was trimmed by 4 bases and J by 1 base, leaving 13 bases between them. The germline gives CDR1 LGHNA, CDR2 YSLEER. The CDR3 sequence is CASSLSRAGNTEAFF. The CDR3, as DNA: TGCGCCAGCAGCCTTTCACGGGCAGGGAACACTGAAGCTTTCTTT.

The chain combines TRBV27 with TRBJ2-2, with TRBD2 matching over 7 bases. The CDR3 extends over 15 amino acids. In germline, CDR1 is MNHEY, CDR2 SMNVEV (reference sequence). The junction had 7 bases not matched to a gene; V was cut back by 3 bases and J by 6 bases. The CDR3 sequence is CASSFQRGIAGELFF. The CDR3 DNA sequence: TGTGCCAGCAGTTTCCAGCGGGGTATCGCCGGGGAGCTGTTTTTT.

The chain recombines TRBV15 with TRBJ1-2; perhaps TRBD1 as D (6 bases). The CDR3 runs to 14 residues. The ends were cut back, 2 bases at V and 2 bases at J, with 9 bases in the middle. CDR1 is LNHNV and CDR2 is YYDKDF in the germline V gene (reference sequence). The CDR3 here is CATSRQGNNYGYTF. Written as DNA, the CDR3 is TGTGCCACCAGCAGACAGGGGAACAACTATGGCTACACCTTC.

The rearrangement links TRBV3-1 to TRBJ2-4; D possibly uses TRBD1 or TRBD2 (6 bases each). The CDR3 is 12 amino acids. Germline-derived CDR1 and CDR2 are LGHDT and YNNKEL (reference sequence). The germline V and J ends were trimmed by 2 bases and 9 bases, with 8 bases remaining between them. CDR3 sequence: CASSQRGPIQYF. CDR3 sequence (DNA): TGTGCCAGCAGCCAACGGGGGCCCATTCAGTACTTC.

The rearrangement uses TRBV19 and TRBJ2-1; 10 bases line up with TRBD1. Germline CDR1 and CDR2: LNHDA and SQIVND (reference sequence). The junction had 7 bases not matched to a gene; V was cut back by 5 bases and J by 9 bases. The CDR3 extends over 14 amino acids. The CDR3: CASSFRDRGGEQFF. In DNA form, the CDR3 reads TGTGCCAGTAGTTTCCGGGACAGGGGTGGTGAGCAGTTCTTC.

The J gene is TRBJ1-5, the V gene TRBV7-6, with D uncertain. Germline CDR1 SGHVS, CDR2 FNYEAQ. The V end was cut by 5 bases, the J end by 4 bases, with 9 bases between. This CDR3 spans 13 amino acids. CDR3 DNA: TGTGCCAGCAGCCAGTCAGAGAATCAGCCCCAGCATTTT. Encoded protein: CASSQSENQPQHF.

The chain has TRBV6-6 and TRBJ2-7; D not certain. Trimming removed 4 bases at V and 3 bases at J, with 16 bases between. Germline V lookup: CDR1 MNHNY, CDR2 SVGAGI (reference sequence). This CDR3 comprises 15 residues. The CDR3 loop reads CASSSGNSGIYEQYF. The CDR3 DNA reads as TGTGCCAGCAGTTCAGGTAACAGTGGCATCTACGAGCAGTACTTC.

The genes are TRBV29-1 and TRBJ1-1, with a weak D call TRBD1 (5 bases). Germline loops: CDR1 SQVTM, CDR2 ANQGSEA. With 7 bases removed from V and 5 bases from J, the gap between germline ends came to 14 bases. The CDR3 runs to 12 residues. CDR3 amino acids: CSGRKDRTEAFF. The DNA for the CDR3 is TGCAGCGGACGGAAAGACAGAACTGAAGCTTTCTTT.

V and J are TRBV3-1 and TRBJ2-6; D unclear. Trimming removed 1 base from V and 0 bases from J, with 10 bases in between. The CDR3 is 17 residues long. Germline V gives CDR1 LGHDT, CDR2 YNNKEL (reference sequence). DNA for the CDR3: TGTGCCAGCAGCCAAGTGCCGCCGAGCTCTGGGGCCAACGTCCTGACTTTC. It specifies CASSQVPPSSGANVLTF.

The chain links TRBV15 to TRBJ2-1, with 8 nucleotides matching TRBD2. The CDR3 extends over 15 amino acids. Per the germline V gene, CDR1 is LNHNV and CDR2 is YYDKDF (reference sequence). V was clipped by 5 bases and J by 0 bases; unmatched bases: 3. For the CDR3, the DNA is TGTGCCACCAGCGCAGCGGGAGTCTCCTACAATGAGCAGTTCTTC. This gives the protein CATSAAGVSYNEQFF. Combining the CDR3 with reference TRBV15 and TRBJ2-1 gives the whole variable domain DAMVIQNPRYQVTQFGKPVTLSCSQTLNHNVMYWYQQKSSQAPKLLFHYYDKDFNNEADTPDNFQSRRPNTSFCFLDIRSPGLGDTAMYLCATSAAGVSYNEQFFGPGTRLTVL.

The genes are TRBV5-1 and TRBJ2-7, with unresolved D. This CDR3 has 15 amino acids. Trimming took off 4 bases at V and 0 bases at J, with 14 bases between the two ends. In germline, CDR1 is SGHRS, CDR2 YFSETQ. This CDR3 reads CASSLGSPSSYEQYV. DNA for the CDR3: TGCGCCAGCAGCCTAGGCTCTCCGAGCTCCTACGAGCAGTACGTC.

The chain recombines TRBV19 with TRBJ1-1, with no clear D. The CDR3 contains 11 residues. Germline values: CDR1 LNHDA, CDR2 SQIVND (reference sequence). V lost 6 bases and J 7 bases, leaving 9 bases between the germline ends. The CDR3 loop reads CASSSRVEAFF. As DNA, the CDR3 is TGTGCCAGTAGCTCAAGGGTTGAAGCTTTCTTT.

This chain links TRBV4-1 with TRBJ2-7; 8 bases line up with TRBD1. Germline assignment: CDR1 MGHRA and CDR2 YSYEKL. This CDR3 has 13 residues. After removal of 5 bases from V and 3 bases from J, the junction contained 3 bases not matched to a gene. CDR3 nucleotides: TGCGCCAGCAGCTACGGACAGGGCTACGAGCAGTACTTC. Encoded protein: CASSYGQGYEQYF.

The CDR3 protein is CASSYSVGAGSNTGELFF. The DNA of the CDR3 is TGTGCCAGCAGTTACTCGGTGGGGGCGGGGTCGAACACCGGGGAGCTGTTTTTT. The chain links TRBV6-5 to TRBJ2-2; D may be TRBD1 or TRBD2 (6 bases each). The CDR3 runs to 18 residues. V shed 0 bases and J shed 0 bases, with 14 bases lying between them. Germline CDR1 and CDR2: MNHEY and SVGAGI.

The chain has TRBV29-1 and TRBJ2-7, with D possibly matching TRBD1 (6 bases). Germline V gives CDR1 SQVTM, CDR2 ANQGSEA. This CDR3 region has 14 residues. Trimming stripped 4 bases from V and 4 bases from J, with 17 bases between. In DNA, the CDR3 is TGCAGCGTTGGTGGGGGCCCCCTTGGATACGAGCAGTACTTC. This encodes CSVGGGPLGYEQYF.

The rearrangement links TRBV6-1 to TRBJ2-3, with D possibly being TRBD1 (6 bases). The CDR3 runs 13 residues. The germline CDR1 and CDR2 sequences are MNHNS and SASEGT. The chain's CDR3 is CAGGRTWLDTQYF. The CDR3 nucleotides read TGTGCTGGGGGCCGGACCTGGCTAGATACGCAGTATTTT.

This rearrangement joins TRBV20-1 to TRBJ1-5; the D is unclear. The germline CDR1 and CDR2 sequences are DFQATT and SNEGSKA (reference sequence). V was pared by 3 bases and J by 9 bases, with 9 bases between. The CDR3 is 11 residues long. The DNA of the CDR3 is TGCAGTGCTAGGGCGGGAACGCCCCAGCATTTT. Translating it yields CSARAGTPQHF.

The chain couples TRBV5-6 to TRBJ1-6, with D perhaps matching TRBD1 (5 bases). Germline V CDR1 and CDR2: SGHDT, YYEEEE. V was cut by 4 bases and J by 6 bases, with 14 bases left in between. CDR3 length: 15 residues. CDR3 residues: CASSLLGPSNSPLHF. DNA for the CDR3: TGTGCCAGCAGCCTCCTGGGACCGAGTAATTCACCCCTCCACTTT.

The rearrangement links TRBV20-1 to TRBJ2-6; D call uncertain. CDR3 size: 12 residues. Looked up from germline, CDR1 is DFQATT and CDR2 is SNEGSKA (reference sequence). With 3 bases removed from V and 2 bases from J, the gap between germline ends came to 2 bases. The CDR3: CSARTGANVLTF. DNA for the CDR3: TGCAGTGCTAGGACTGGGGCCAACGTCCTGACTTTC.

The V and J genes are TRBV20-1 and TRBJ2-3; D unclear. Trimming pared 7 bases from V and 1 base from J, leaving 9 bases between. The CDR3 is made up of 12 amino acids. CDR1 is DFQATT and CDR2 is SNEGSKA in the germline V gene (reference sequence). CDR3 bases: TGCAGTGGCGTTCCGGGCACAGATACGCAGTATTTT. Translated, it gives CSGVPGTDTQYF.

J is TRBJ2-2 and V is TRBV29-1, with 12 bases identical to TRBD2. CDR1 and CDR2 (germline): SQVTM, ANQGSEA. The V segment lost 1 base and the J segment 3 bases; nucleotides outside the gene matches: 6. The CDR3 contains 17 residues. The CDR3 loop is CSVEALAGGPDTGELFF. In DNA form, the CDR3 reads TGCAGCGTTGAAGCGCTAGCGGGAGGGCCTGACACCGGGGAGCTGTTTTTT.

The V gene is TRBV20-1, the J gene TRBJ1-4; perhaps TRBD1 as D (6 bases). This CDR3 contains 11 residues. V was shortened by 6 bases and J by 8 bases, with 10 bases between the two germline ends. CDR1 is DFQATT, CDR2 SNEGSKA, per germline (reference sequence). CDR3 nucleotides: TGCAGTGCCCTAGACAGGGAAAAACTGTTTTTT. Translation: CSALDREKLFF.

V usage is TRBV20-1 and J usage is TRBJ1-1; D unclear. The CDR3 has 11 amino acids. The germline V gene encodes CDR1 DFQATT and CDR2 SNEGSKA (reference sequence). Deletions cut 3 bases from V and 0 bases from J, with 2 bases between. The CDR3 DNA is TGCAGTGCTAGTGTGAACACTGAAGCTTTCTTT. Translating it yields CSASVNTEAFF.

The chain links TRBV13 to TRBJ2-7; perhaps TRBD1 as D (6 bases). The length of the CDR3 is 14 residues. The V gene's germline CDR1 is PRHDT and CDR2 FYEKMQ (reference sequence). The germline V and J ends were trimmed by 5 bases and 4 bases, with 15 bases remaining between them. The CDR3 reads CASSIRQADYEQYV. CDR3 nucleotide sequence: TGTGCCAGCAGCATCAGACAGGCGGATTACGAGCAGTACGTC.

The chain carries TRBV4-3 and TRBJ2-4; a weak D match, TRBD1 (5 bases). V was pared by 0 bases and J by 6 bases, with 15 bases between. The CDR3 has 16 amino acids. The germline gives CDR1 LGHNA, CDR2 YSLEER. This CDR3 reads CASSQDSYQGRNIQYF. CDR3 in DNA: TGCGCCAGCAGCCAAGATTCCTACCAGGGCCGAAACATTCAGTACTTC.